What follows are 23 T cell receptor beta chains derived from one specimen sequenced in a study of blood T cell repertoires in COVID-19. Produced via immunoSEQ multiplex PCR; TCRdb's table is partial and in-frame only. This table has 71,000 or so clones, about four fifths appearing once. The sequenced material came from peripheral blood. The receptors originated from a man between 65 and 79 years old with acute or convalescent COVID-19.

V gene TRBV6-5 combines with J gene TRBJ1-5; D is ambiguous. V lost 6 bases and J lost 9, with 12 bases in between. CDR1 is MNHEY and CDR2 is SVGAGI in the germline V gene. CDR3 length: 12 amino acids. The CDR3 region is CASRDGVGPQHF. Written as DNA, the CDR3 is TGTGCCAGCAGAGATGGAGTTGGGCCCCAGCATTTT.

The chain links TRBV30 to TRBJ2-6; TRBD1 aligns across 9 bases. The CDR3 is 16 amino acids. Germline V lookup: CDR1 GTSNPN, CDR2 SVGIG (reference sequence). CDR3 nucleotides: TGTGCAAGGAGGGGACAGGGAGTGGGTGGGGCCAACGTCCTGACTTTC. Translating it yields CARRGQGVGGANVLTF.

This chain joins TRBV7-2 and TRBJ2-1, with TRBD1 identical over 7 bases. Germline trimming cut 5 bases from V and 6 bases from J; bases unmatched to any gene: 4. The germline gives CDR1 SGHTA, CDR2 FQGNSA. This CDR3 is 13 amino acids long. The CDR3 here is CASSQTGTNEQFF. CDR3 in DNA: TGTGCCAGCAGCCAGACAGGGACCAATGAGCAGTTCTTC.

The rearrangement joins TRBV9 to TRBJ2-5; TRBD1 might be the D (5 bases). CDR3 length equals 12 residues. Trimming removed 2 bases at V and 3 bases at J, with 5 bases between. Germline V CDR1 and CDR2: SGDLS, YYNGEE. Here the CDR3 DNA reads TGTGCCAGCAGCGTGACAGAAGAGACCCAGTACTTC. It codes for CASSVTEETQYF.

This clone was observed once. The V gene is TRBV2, the J gene TRBJ2-1, with TRBD2 identical over 12 bases. V was pared by 10 bases and J by 10 bases, with 5 bases of the junction left unmatched. The CDR3 is 12 residues long. The germline V gene has CDR1 SNHLY and CDR2 FYNNEI. For the CDR3, the DNA is TGTGCCACCCGACTAGCGGGAGTGGAGCAGTTCTTC. Protein product: CATRLAGVEQFF. Full variable domain (rest looked up from reference TRBV2 and TRBJ2-1): EPEVTQTPSHQVTQMGQEVILRCVPISNHLYFYWYRQILGQKVEFLVSFYNNEISEKSEIFDDQFSVERPDGSNFTLKIRSTKLEDSAMYFCATRLAGVEQFFGPGTRLTVL.

This chain links TRBV30 with TRBJ2-7, with no clear D. CDR1 GTSNPN and CDR2 SVGIG come from the germline V gene (reference sequence). V gave up 4 bases and J gave up 0 bases, with 16 bases separating them. The CDR3 is 15 residues long. The CDR3 DNA is TGTGCCTGGACCCCCGAAATAGAGATCTCCTACGAGCAGTACTTC. Residues: CAWTPEIEISYEQYF.

The chain uses TRBV6-6 and TRBJ1-3; perhaps TRBD1 as D (5 bases). Germline V lookup: CDR1 MNHNY, CDR2 SVGAGI (reference sequence). The CDR3 has 18 amino acids. Trimming took 5 bases from V and 0 from J, leaving 20 bases between them. The CDR3: CASSRDTGVGASGNTIYF. The DNA for the CDR3 is TGTGCCAGCAGTCGCGACACTGGGGTAGGGGCCTCTGGAAACACCATATATTTT.

The chain recombines TRBV28 with TRBJ1-1; tentatively, D is TRBD1 (6 bases). Germline CDR1 and CDR2: MDHEN and SYDVKM. This CDR3 comprises 15 residues. The germline V and J ends were trimmed by 7 bases and 2 bases, with 17 bases remaining between them. This CDR3 is CASIPSTGVNTEAFF. For the CDR3, the DNA is TGTGCCAGCATCCCTTCGACAGGTGTTAACACTGAAGCTTTCTTT.

The chain is built from TRBV7-8 and TRBJ2-1; tentative D call: TRBD2 (6 bases). The length of the CDR3 is 15 residues. Between the trimmed V and J ends, which lost 2 bases and 5 bases, there was a span of 13 bases. Per germline, CDR1 SGHVS and CDR2 FQNEAQ. CDR3 sequence: CASSLNGGWDNEQFF. CDR3 DNA: TGTGCCAGCAGCTTAAACGGGGGTTGGGACAATGAGCAGTTCTTC.

This chain joins TRBV7-2 and TRBJ2-1; D is perhaps TRBD2 (6 bases). The CDR3 extends over 17 amino acids. Trimming pared 5 bases from V and 2 bases from J, leaving 19 bases between. In germline, CDR1 is SGHTA, CDR2 FQGNSA. This CDR3 reads CASSPVKRAGPYNEQFF. DNA of the CDR3: TGTGCCAGCAGCCCTGTGAAGCGGGCCGGACCCTACAATGAGCAGTTCTTC.

The chain is built from TRBV9 and TRBJ2-1; 14 bases are a match to TRBD2. Germline V gene lookup returns CDR1 SGDLS and CDR2 YYNGEE. CDR3 length: 17 residues. The J segment lost 6 bases and the V segment lost 0 bases, leaving 5 bases of the junction unmatched. The CDR3 reads CASSVDPGTSGSNEQFF. In DNA, the CDR3 is TGTGCCAGCAGCGTAGACCCGGGGACTAGCGGGAGCAATGAGCAGTTCTTC.

A note on this clone: Other DNA sequences from this sample encode an identical CDR3 as well. The chain combines TRBV18 with TRBJ2-5; the D is unclear. This CDR3 is 12 amino acids long. Germline values: CDR1 KGHSH, CDR2 LQKENI. The ends were cut back, 3 bases at V and 0 bases at J, with 2 bases in the middle. CDR3 sequence: CASSPNQETQYF. CDR3 in DNA: TGTGCCAGCTCACCTAACCAAGAGACCCAGTACTTC.

The V gene is TRBV7-8, the J gene TRBJ1-1; TRBD1 aligns across 9 bases. V gave up 5 bases and J gave up 1 base; unmatched junction bases: 11. The CDR3 spans 17 residues. CDR1 and CDR2 (germline): SGHVS, FQNEAQ. CDR3 protein: CASSPRTTGGGNTEAFF. The CDR3 DNA follows: TGTGCCAGCAGCCCAAGGACGACAGGGGGTGGGAACACTGAAGCTTTCTTT.

This sequence joins TRBV25-1 and TRBJ2-1; tentatively, D is TRBD1 (6 bases). The germline CDR1 and CDR2 sequences are MGHDK and SYGVNS. With 3 bases removed from V and 6 bases from J, the gap between germline ends came to 18 bases. This CDR3 has 16 amino acids. The CDR3 DNA reads TGTGCCAGCAGTGACCCGTCCCCAGGGGCGATCAATGAGCAGTTCTTC. As protein: CASSDPSPGAINEQFF.

The chain carries TRBV25-1 and TRBJ2-1; tentatively, D is TRBD2 (5 bases). Germline CDR1 is MGHDK and CDR2 is SYGVNS. V shed 0 bases and J shed 10 bases, with 19 bases lying between them. This CDR3 contains 16 residues. This chain's CDR3 is CASSEYEGNYVREQFF. CDR3 nucleotide sequence: TGTGCCAGCAGTGAATATGAGGGAAATTACGTTCGCGAGCAGTTCTTC. Supplemented by reference TRBV25-1 and TRBJ2-1, the full variable domain reads EADIYQTPRYLVIGTGKKITLECSQTMGHDKMYWYQQDPGMELHLIHYSYGVNSTEKGDLSSESTVSRIRTEHFPLTLESARPSHTSQYLCASSEYEGNYVREQFFGPGTRLTVL.

The chain uses TRBV6-6 and TRBJ2-1, with TRBD2 matching 10 bases. CDR3 size: 15 residues. CDR1 and CDR2 (germline): MNHNY, SVGAGI (reference sequence). V shed 7 bases, J shed 8 bases, and the junction held 11 bases outside the gene matches. The CDR3 protein is CASKEAGGPRDEQFF. The CDR3 nucleotides read TGTGCCAGCAAGGAAGCGGGAGGGCCGAGGGATGAGCAGTTCTTC.

This clone occurred many times. The chain employs TRBV7-3 and TRBJ2-2; TRBD2 matches 10 bases. There are 15 residues in the CDR3. V dropped 6 bases and J dropped 5; count of bases not matched to a gene: 6. The germline V gene has CDR1 SGHTA and CDR2 FQGTGA. The CDR3: CASRPGLAVTGELFF. CDR3 nucleotide sequence: TGTGCCAGCAGGCCTGGACTAGCGGTTACCGGGGAGCTGTTTTTT.

J is TRBJ2-3 and V is TRBV27, with 8 positions matching TRBD2. CDR1 MNHEY and CDR2 SMNVEV come from the germline V gene (reference sequence). V was clipped by 1 base and J by 0 bases; unmatched bases: 12. The CDR3 loop spans 19 amino acids. The DNA for the CDR3 is TGTGCCAGCAGTTTATTTGGGACTAGTTCCCCATTTAGCACAGATACGCAGTATTTT. Translating gives CASSLFGTSSPFSTDTQYF.

The chain uses TRBV6-2 or TRBV6-3 and TRBJ1-1, with a weak D call TRBD1 (6 bases). CDR1 is MNHEY and CDR2 is SVGEGT in the germline V gene. The germline V and J ends were trimmed by 2 bases and 1 base, with 14 bases remaining between them. The length of the CDR3 is 16 residues. CDR3 amino acids: CASSYRIRDKNTEAFF. CDR3 in DNA: TGTGCCAGCAGTTACCGAATCCGGGACAAGAACACTGAAGCTTTCTTT.

The chain links TRBV7-9 to TRBJ2-3; TRBD2 matches 16 bases. The V gene's germline CDR1 is SEHNR and CDR2 FQNEAQ (reference sequence). Trimming took 4 bases from V and 5 from J; bases not matched to a gene: 6. The CDR3 contains 17 residues. CDR3 in amino acids: CASSSGLAGGPGDTQYF. In DNA, the CDR3 is TGTGCCAGCAGCTCGGGACTAGCGGGAGGGCCCGGAGATACGCAGTATTTT.

The J gene is TRBJ2-1, the V gene TRBV7-9; 9 positions match TRBD2. Germline V gene data show CDR1 as SEHNR and CDR2 as FQNEAQ (reference sequence). The length of the CDR3 is 14 residues. V lost 1 base, J lost 7 bases, and 2 bases stayed unmatched. Here the CDR3 reads CASSLGLAGNEQFF. The CDR3 coding sequence is TGTGCCAGCAGCTTAGGGCTAGCGGGAAATGAGCAGTTCTTC.

This chain joins TRBV3-1 (or the pseudogene TRBV3-2) and TRBJ2-7; maybe TRBD2 (6 bases). Germline assignment: CDR1 LGHDT and CDR2 YNNKEL (reference sequence). This CDR3 has 14 residues. The V end lost 0 bases, the J end lost 4 bases, and 10 bases lay between the germline ends. The CDR3 region has the DNA TGTGCCAGCAGCCAAGAAATCGGGAGTTACGAGCAGTACTTC. The encoded protein is CASSQEIGSYEQYF.

The chain links TRBV28 to TRBJ1-2; 7 nucleotides agree with TRBD1. The CDR3 totals 15 residues. CDR1 MDHEN and CDR2 SYDVKM come from the germline V gene. V dropped 5 bases and J dropped 2; count of bases not matched to a gene: 8. Here the CDR3 reads CASSQNRGGNYGYTF. The CDR3 DNA follows: TGTGCCAGCAGTCAAAACAGGGGTGGCAACTATGGCTACACCTTC.